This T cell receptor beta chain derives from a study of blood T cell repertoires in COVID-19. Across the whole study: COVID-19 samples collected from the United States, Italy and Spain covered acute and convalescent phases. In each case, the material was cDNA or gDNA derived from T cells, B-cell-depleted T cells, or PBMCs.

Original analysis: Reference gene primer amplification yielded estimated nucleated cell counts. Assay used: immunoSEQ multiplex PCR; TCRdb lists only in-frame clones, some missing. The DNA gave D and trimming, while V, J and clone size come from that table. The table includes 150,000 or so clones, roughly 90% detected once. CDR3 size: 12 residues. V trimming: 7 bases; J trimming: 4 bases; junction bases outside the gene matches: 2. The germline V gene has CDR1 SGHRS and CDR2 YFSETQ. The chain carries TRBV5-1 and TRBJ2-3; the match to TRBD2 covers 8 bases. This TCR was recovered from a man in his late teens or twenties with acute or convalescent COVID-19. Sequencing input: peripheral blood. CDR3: CASVGLADTQYF. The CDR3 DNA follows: TGCGCCAGCGTGGGACTAGCAGATACGCAGTATTTT.